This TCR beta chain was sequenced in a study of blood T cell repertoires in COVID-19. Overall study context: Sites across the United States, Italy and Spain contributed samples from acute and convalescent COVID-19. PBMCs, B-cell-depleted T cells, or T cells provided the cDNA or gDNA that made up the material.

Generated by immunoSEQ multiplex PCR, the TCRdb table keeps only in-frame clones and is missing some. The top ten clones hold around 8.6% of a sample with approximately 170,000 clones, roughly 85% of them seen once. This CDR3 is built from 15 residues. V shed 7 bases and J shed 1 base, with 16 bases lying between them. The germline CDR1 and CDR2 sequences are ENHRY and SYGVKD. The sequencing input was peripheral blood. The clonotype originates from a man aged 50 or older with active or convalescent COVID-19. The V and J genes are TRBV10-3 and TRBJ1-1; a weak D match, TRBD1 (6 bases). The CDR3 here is CAITATGNKNTEAFF. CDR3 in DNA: TGTGCCATCACTGCCACAGGGAACAAGAACACTGAAGCTTTCTTT.